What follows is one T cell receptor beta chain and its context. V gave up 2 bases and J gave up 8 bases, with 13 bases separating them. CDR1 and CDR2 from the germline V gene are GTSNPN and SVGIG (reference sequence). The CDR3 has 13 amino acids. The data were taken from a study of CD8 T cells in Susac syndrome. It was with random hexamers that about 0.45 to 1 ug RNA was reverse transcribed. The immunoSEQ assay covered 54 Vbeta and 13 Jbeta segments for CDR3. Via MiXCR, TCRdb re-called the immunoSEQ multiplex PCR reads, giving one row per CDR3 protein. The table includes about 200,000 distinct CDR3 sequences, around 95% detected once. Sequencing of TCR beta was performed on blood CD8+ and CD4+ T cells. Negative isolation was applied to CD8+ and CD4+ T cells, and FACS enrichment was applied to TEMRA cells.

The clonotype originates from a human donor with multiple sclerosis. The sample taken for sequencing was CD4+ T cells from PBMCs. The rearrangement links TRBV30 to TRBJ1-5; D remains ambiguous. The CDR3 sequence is CAWSPGGGKPQHF. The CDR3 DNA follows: TGTGCCTGGAGTCCGGGAGGCGGAAAGCCCCAGCATTTT. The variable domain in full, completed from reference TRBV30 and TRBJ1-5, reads SQTIHQWPATLVQPVGSPLSLECTVEGTSNPNLYWYRQAAGRGLQLLFYSVGIGQISSEVPQNLSASRPQDRQFILSSKKLLLSDSGFYLCAWSPGGGKPQHFGDGTRLSIL.